Below are 10 T cell receptor beta chains sequenced from a single sample in a study of early T cells in non-severe SARS-CoV-2 infection. One entry per CDR3 protein results from TCRdb running MiXCR on the 5' RACE reads. The table has 50,000 to 60,000 distinct CDR3 sequences, 11% seen once. The sample taken for sequencing was whole blood. The receptor source for this set is an adult who was a healthcare worker with PCR-confirmed SARS-CoV-2 infection or an uninfected control (not recorded which).

This chain connects TRBV18 to TRBJ1-3; D is ambiguous. The V end was cut by 0 bases, the J end by 0 bases, with 12 bases between. The length of the CDR3 is 17 residues. Germline values: CDR1 KGHSH, CDR2 LQKENI. The CDR3 is CASSPPMGTDSGNTIYF. The CDR3 region has the DNA TGTGCCAGCTCACCACCGATGGGCACCGACTCTGGAAACACCATATATTTT.

This clonotype was seen at least ten times. The V gene is TRBV28, the J gene TRBJ1-6; D call uncertain. The germline gives CDR1 MDHEN, CDR2 SYDVKM. V was shortened by 6 bases and J by 15 bases, with 21 bases between the two germline ends. The CDR3 has 14 amino acids. The DNA for the CDR3 is TGTGCCAGCAGCCCTGGGGTACGGAGTTCAGTCCTCCACTTT. Protein: CASSPGVRSSVLHF.

This chain links TRBV5-1 with TRBJ1-1; 8 nucleotides match TRBD1. Unmatched junction bases numbered 12, after V lost 4 bases and J lost 4 bases. The CDR3 is 16 amino acids. The germline V gene has CDR1 SGHRS and CDR2 YFSETQ. Here the CDR3 reads CASSPGTGGAGTEAFF. The CDR3 nucleotides are TGCGCCAGCAGCCCCGGGACAGGCGGGGCAGGCACTGAAGCTTTCTTT. The whole variable domain, filled in from reference TRBV5-1 and TRBJ1-1, reads KAGVTQTPRYLIKTRGQQVTLSCSPISGHRSVSWYQQTPGQGLQFLFEYFSETQRNKGNFPGRFSGRQFSNSRSEMNVSTLELGDSALYLCASSPGTGGAGTEAFFGQGTRLTVV.

CDR3 sequence reads: CASSLGGDSQFF. The CDR3 DNA follows: TGTGCCAGCAGCTTAGGCGGAGACTCGCAGTTCTTC. The chain is built from TRBV7-9 and TRBJ2-1; D not resolved. V was trimmed by 1 base and J by 12 bases, leaving 10 bases between them. Germline lookup yields CDR1 SEHNR and CDR2 FQNEAQ (reference sequence). This CDR3 has 12 residues.

This clonotype was counted a few times. This chain joins TRBV7-3 and TRBJ2-5; TRBD2 matches at 16 bases. In germline, CDR1 is SGHTA, CDR2 FQGTGA. The CDR3 contains 16 residues. The ends lost 4 bases at V and 5 bases at J; junction bases unmatched: 4. The CDR3 region is CASSSGTSGRAETQYF. CDR3 DNA sequence: TGTGCCAGCAGCTCAGGGACTAGCGGGAGGGCGGAGACCCAGTACTTC.

This clonotype was seen a handful of times. The CDR3 nucleotides read TGCAGCGTTGGGAGGCCGGGTTCCTACGAGCAGTACTTC. Protein sequence: CSVGRPGSYEQYF. The chain is built from TRBV29-1 and TRBJ2-7; D is perhaps TRBD2 (5 bases). CDR1 and CDR2 from the germline V gene are SQVTM and ANQGSEA. The V end was cut by 4 bases, the J end by 1 base, with 11 bases between. The CDR3 consists of 13 residues.

The table lists this clonotype with a few counts. The genes are TRBV29-1 and TRBJ2-5; D is ambiguous. V was pared by 4 bases and J by 5 bases, with 8 bases between. The CDR3 has 11 amino acids. CDR1 is SQVTM, CDR2 ANQGSEA, per germline. Here the CDR3 DNA reads TGCAGCGTTGGACGCGTGGAGACCCAGTACTTC. Protein product: CSVGRVETQYF. The variable domain in full, completed from reference TRBV29-1 and TRBJ2-5, reads SAVISQKPSRDICQRGTSLTIQCQVDSQVTMMFWYRQQPGQSLTLIATANQGSEATYESGFVIDKFPISRPNLTFSTLTVSNMSPEDSSIYLCSVGRVETQYFGPGTRLLVL.

The chain uses TRBV4-1 and TRBJ1-6; tentatively, D is TRBD1 (5 bases). Germline V gene sequence: CDR1 MGHRA, CDR2 YSYEKL. There are 13 residues in the CDR3. V was clipped by 3 bases and J by 13 bases, with 13 bases between them. CDR3 region: CASSQERGRPLHF. CDR3 DNA: TGCGCCAGCAGCCAGGAAAGGGGAAGGCCCCTCCACTTT.

The chain carries TRBV5-4 and TRBJ2-5, with D possibly matching TRBD2 (7 bases). Germline V gene lookup returns CDR1 SGHNT and CDR2 YYREEE (reference sequence). This CDR3 spans 13 amino acids. V shed 4 bases and J shed 5 bases, with 12 bases lying between them. The CDR3: CASSGGAGETQYF. The CDR3 DNA is TGTGCCAGCAGCGGGGGGGCTGGGGAGACCCAGTACTTC.

This clonotype was seen ten or more times. The chain carries TRBV6-2 or TRBV6-3 and TRBJ2-5; D uncertain. Trimming pared 6 bases from V and 4 bases from J, leaving 12 bases between. This CDR3 comprises 13 residues. The germline gives CDR1 MNHEY, CDR2 SVGEGT. The chain's CDR3 is CASRLWLGETQYF. In DNA form, the CDR3 reads TGTGCCAGCAGATTATGGCTCGGAGAGACCCAGTACTTC.